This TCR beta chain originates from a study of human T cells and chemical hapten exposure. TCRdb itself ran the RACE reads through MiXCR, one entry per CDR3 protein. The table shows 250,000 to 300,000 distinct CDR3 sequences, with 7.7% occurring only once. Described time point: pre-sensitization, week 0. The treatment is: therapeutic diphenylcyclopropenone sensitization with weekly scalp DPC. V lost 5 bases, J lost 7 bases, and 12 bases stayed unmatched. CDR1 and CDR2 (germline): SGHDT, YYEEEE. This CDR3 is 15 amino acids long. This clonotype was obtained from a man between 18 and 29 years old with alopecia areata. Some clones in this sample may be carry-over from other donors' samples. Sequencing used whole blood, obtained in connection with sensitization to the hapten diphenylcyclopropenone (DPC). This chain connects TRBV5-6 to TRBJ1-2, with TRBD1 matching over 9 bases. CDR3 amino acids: CASSFWDRAWIGYTF. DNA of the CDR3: TGTGCCAGCAGTTTTTGGGACAGGGCATGGATTGGCTACACCTTC. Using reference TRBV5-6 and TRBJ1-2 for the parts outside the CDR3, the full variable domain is DAGVTQSPTHLIKTRGQQVTLRCSPKSGHDTVSWYQQALGQGPQFIFQYYEEEERQRGNFPDRFSGHQFPNYSSELNVNALLLGDSALYLCASSFWDRAWIGYTFGSGTRLTVV.